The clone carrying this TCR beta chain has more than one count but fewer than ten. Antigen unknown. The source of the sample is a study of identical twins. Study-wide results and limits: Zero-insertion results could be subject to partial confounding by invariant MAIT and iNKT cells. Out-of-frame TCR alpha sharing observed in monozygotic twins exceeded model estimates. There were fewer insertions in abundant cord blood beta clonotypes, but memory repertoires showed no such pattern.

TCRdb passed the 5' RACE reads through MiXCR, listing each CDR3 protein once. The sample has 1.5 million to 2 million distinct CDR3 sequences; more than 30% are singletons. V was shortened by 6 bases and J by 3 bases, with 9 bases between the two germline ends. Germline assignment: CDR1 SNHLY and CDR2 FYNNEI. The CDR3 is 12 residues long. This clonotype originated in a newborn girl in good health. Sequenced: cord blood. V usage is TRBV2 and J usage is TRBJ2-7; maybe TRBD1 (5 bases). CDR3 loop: CASRGPRYEQYF. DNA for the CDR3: TGTGCCAGCAGGGGGCCGCGCTACGAGCAGTACTTC.